The source of this T cell receptor (beta chain) is a study of blood T cell repertoires in COVID-19. As for the study in general: Sites across the United States, Italy and Spain contributed samples from acute and convalescent COVID-19.

The table came from immunoSEQ multiplex PCR; TCRdb's copy has only in-frame clones and leaves some out. The sample yields around 230,000 clones, approximately 80% seen once. Germline V lookup: CDR1 LGHNA, CDR2 YSLEER. CDR3 length: 15 amino acids. J lost 0 bases, V lost 1 base, and 1 base had no gene match. The V gene is TRBV4-3, the J gene TRBJ2-3, with 7 bases aligning to TRBD1. The material sequenced was peripheral blood. The TCR originated in a man aged 35 to 55 who had recovered from COVID-19. CDR3 sequence reads: CASSQGDSSTDTQYF. The CDR3 DNA reads as TGCGCCAGCAGCCAAGGGGACAGCAGCACAGATACGCAGTATTTT.